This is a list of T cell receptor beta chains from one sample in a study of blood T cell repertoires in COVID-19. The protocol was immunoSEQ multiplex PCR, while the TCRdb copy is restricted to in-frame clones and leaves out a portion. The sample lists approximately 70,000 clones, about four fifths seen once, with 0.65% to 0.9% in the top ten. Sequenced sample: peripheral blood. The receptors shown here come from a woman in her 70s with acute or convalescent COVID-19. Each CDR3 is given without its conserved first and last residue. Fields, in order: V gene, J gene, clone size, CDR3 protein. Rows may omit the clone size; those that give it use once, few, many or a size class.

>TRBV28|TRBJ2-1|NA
ASAFAGQGINEQF
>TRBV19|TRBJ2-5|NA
ASSIDTPGLGGQETQY
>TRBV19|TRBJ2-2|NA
ASSTSGREKNGELF
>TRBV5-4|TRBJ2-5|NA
ASSLDGGTAFGTQY
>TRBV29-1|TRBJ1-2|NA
SVMGGEANYGYT
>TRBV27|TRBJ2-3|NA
ASSPRFTDTQY
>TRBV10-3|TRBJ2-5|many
AISGQVEETQY
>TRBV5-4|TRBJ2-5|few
ASRILGTAQETQY
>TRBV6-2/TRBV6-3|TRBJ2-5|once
ASSASRGGQETQY
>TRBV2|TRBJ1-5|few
ASSSRDRQDQPQH
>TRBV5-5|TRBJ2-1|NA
ASSRTSTGGDEQF
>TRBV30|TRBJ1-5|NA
AWAGQGAQPQH
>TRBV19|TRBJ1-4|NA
ASSIGDRTNEKLF
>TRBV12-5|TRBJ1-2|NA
ASGLGALAGYT
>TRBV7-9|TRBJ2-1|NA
ASSRGGGFGNEQF
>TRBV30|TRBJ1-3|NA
AWDQTGGSGNTIY
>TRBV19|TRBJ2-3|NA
ASGRPGQGADTQY
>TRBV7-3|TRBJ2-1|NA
ASSLLGTSGHYVEQF